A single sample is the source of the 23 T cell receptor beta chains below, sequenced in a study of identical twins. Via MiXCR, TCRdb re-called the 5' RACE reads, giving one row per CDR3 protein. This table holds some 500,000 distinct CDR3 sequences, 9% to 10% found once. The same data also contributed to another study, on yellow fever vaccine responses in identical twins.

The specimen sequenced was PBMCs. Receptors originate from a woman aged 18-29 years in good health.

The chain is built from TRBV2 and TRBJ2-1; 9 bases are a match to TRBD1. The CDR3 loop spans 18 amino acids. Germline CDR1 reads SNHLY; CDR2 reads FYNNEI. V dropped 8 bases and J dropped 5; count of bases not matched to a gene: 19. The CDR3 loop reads CASCPWSQRDREDNEQFF. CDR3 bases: TGTGCCAGCTGTCCGTGGAGCCAGCGGGACAGGGAAGACAATGAGCAGTTCTTC. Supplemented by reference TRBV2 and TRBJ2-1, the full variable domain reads EPEVTQTPSHQVTQMGQEVILRCVPISNHLYFYWYRQILGQKVEFLVSFYNNEISEKSEIFDDQFSVERPDGSNFTLKIRSTKLEDSAMYFCASCPWSQRDREDNEQFFGPGTRLTVL.

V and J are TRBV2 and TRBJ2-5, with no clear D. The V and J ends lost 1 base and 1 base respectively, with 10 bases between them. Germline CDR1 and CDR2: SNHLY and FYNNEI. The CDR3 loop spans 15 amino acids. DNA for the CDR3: TGTGCCAGCAGTGAAGTCGGCAGTCCCCAAGAGACCCAGTACTTC. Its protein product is CASSEVGSPQETQYF.

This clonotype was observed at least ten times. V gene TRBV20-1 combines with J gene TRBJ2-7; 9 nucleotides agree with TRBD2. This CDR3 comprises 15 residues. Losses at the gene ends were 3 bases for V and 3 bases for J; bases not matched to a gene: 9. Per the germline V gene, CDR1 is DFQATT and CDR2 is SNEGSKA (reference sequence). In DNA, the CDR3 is TGCAGTGCTAGTGGGGCTAGCGGGAAGGACTACGAGCAGTACTTC. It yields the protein CSASGASGKDYEQYF.

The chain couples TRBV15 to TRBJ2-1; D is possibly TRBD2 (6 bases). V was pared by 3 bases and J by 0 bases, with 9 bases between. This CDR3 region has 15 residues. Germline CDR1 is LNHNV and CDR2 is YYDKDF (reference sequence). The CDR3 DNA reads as TGTGCCACCAGCAGTAGCGGATCCTCCTACAATGAGCAGTTCTTC. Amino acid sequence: CATSSSGSSYNEQFF.

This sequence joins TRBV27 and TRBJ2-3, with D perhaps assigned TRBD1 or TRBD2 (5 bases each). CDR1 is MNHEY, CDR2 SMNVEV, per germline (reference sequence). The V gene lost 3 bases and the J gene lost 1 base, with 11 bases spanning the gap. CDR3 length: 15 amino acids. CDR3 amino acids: CASSFRRGGTDTQYF. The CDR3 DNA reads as TGTGCCAGCAGTTTTCGACGGGGCGGCACAGATACGCAGTATTTT.

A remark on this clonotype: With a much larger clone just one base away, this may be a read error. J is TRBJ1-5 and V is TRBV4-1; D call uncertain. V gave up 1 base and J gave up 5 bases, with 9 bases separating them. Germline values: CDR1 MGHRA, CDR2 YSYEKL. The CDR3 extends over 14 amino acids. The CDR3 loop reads CASSQVFGDQPQHF. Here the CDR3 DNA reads TGCGCCAGCAGCCAAGTTTTCGGGGATCAGCCCCAGCATTTT.

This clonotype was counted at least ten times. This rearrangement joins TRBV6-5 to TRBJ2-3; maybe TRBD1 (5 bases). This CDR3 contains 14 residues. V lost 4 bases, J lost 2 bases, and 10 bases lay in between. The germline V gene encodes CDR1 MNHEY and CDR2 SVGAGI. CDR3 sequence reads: CASSWAGPTDTQYF. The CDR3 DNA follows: TGTGCCAGCAGTTGGGCAGGGCCCACAGATACGCAGTATTTT.

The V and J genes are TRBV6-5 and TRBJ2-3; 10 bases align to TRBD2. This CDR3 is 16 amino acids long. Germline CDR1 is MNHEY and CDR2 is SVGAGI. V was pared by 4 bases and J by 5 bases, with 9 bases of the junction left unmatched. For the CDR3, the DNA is TGTGCCAGCAGTTCCCGGACTAGCGGTCGGCTAGATACGCAGTATTTT. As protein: CASSSRTSGRLDTQYF.

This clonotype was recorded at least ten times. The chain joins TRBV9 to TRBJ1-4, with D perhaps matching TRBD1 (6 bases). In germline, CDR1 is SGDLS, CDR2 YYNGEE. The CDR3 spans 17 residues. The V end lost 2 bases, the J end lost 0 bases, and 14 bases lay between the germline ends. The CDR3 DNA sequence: TGTGCCAGCAGCGTCCGGGACAATCCCGCAACTAATGAAAAACTGTTTTTT. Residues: CASSVRDNPATNEKLFF.

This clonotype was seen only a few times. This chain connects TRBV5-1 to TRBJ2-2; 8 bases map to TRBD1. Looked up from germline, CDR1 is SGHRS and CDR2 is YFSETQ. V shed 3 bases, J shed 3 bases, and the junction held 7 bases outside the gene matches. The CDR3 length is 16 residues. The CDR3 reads CASSSTGTGYTGELFF. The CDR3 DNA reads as TGCGCCAGCAGCTCCACCGGGACAGGCTACACCGGGGAGCTGTTTTTT.

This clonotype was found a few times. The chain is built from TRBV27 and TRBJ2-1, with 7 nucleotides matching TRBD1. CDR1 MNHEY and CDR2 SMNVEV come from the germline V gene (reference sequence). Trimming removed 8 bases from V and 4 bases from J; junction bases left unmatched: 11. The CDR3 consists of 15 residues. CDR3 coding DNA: TGTGCCAGCCAACACTCGGGACAGAGATACAATGAGCAGTTCTTC. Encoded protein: CASQHSGQRYNEQFF.

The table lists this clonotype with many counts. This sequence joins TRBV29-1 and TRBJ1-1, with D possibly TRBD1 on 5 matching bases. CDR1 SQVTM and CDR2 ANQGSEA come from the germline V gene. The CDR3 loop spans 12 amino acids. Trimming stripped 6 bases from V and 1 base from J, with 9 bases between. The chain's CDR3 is CSVQGANTEAFF. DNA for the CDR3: TGCAGCGTGCAAGGGGCGAACACTGAAGCTTTCTTT.

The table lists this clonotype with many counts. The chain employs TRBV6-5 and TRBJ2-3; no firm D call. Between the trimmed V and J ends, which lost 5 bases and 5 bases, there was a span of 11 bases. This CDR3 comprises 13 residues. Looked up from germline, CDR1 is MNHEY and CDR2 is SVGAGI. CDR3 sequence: CASSPREEDTQYF. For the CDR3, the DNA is TGTGCCAGCAGTCCTCGAGAGGAAGATACGCAGTATTTT.

The CDR3 is CASSAAGGPVNEQYF. The CDR3 nucleotides are TGTGCCAGCAGTGCAGCGGGAGGGCCAGTCAACGAGCAGTACTTC. The rearrangement uses TRBV25-1 and TRBJ2-7; TRBD2 aligns across 10 bases. The CDR3 has 15 residues. Germline V CDR1 and CDR2: MGHDK, SYGVNS. The trim removed 4 bases at V and 5 bases at J, leaving 8 bases unmatched.

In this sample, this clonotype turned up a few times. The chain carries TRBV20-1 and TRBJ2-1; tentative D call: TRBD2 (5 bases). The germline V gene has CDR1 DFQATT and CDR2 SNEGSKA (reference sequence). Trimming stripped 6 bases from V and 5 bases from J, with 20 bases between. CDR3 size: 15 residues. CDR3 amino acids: CSAFLASNKDNEQFF. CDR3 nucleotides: TGCAGTGCCTTTCTAGCCAGTAACAAGGACAATGAGCAGTTCTTC.

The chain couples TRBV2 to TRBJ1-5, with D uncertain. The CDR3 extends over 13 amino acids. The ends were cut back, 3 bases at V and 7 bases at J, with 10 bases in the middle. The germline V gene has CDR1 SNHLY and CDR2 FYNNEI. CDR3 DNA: TGTGCCAGCAGTGATACAGCTTTCCAGCCCCAGCATTTT. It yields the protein CASSDTAFQPQHF.

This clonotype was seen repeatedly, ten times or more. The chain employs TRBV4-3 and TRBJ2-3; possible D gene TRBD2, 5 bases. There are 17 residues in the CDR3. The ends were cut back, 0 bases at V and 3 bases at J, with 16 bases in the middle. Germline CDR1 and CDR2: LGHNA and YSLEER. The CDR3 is CASSQERGFQGTDTQYF. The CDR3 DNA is TGCGCCAGCAGCCAAGAACGCGGGTTTCAAGGGACAGATACGCAGTATTTT.

CDR3 nucleotide sequence: TGTGCCAGCAGTTACAAAGGACAGGGCGCACTCCAAGAGACCCAGTACTTC. Translation: CASSYKGQGALQETQYF. The chain has TRBV6-5 and TRBJ2-5; 8 bases fit TRBD1. The length of the CDR3 is 17 residues. With 2 bases clipped from V and 1 base from J, the junction kept 9 bases outside the gene matches. Per germline, CDR1 MNHEY and CDR2 SVGAGI.

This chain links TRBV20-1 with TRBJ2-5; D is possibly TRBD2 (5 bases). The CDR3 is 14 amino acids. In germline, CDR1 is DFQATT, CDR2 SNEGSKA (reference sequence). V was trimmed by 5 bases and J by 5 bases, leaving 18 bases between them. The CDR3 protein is CSAPQIGLTETQYF. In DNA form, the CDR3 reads TGCAGTGCTCCCCAGATAGGACTCACGGAGACCCAGTACTTC.

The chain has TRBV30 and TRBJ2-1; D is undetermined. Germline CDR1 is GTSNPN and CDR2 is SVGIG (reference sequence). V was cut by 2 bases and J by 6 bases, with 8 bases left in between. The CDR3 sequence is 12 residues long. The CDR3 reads CAWSFIGNEQFF. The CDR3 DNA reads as TGTGCCTGGAGTTTCATCGGCAATGAGCAGTTCTTC.

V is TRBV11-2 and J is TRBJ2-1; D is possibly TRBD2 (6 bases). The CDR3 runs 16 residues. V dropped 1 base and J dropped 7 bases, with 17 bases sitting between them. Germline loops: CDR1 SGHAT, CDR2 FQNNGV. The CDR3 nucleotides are TGTGCCAGCAGCTTAGGGGGGACTGGAGGGAGGAATGAGCAGTTCTTC. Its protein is CASSLGGTGGRNEQFF.

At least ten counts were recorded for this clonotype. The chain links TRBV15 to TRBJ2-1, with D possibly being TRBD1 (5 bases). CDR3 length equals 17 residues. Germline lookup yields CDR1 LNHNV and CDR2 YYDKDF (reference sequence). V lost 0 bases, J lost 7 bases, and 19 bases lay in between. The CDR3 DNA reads TGTGCCACCAGCAGAGATCTCTTGGCAGGGTCATCAAATGAGCAGTTCTTC. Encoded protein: CATSRDLLAGSSNEQFF.

Here the CDR3 reads CASSLAGTGRRNEQFF. The DNA of the CDR3 is TGCGCCAGCAGCTTGGCTGGGACAGGGAGGAGGAATGAGCAGTTCTTC. The chain uses TRBV5-1 and TRBJ2-1; 9 bases line up with TRBD1. The CDR3 is made up of 16 amino acids. J was trimmed by 7 bases and V by 0 bases; bases with no gene match: 8. The germline CDR1 and CDR2 sequences are SGHRS and YFSETQ.